The entry below describes one T cell receptor (beta chain). These data are taken from a study of blood T cell repertoires in COVID-19. Study as a whole: Acute-phase and convalescent COVID-19 samples originated in the United States, Italy and Spain. The cDNA or gDNA used as material had been derived from T cells, B-cell-depleted T cells, or PBMCs.

In the authors' methods: Amplified reference gene primers provided the basis for estimating nucleated cell counts. This table comes from immunoSEQ multiplex PCR, and its TCRdb copy is limited to in-frame clones, with some not included. From that table come the V and J calls and clone size; the DNA was used to work out D and trimming. This sample has about 80,000 clones, with around nine tenths found just once. Per the germline V gene, CDR1 is LNHDA and CDR2 is SQIVND (reference sequence). The CDR3 extends over 14 amino acids. Between the trimmed V and J ends, which lost 6 bases and 0 bases, there was a span of 11 bases.

Sequencing was performed on peripheral blood. The origin of this receptor is a woman older than 75 with acute or convalescent COVID-19. V usage is TRBV19 and J usage is TRBJ1-2; no clear D. CDR3 DNA: TGTGCCAGTAGCATCTCGGTGACTAACTATGGCTACACCTTC. Protein product: CASSISVTNYGYTF.